The sequence of this TCR beta chain was determined in a study of cytomegalovirus exposure and HLA in healthy donors (dated by TCRdb to about 2017). General notes on the study: According to an earlier analysis of around 600 of the donors, about 179 million T cells yielded 95 million to 140 million unique TCR beta sequences and 276 Gb of sequence data. A later genetic analysis used genome-wide SNP genotypes for about three fifths of the roughly 700 donors, treating that subset as a discovery cohort. Typing coverage differed by locus: A, B, C, DRB1 and DQB1 were typed in about 620-630 donors, DQA1 in 522, DPA1 in 600 to 610, and DPB1 in roughly 470. Alongside the repertoire data, information on donor age, sex, ethnicity and CMV serostatus was compiled. The study was designed to test whether signatures of past pathogen exposure could be identified by cataloging public T cell receptors. To study patterns of TCR occurrence, a later analysis re-analyzed previously published TCR beta repertoires from hundreds of donors and added high-resolution HLA genotyping. All discovery cohort repertoires had been generated using a single sequencing platform. Along with the roughly 670-subject first cohort, a separate validation cohort of over a hundred different subjects was used. Across 300 to 400 genotyped donors of the cohort, an average of about 240,000 unique TCR beta nucleotide sequences per donor were sequenced, and 15% to 20% of those sequences were non-productive. Roughly 300 gigabases of sequencing data and tens of millions of unique TCR sequences were included in an early release covering about 700 HLA-typed donors. An earlier analysis of nearly 600 of the donors applied high-throughput TCR beta sequencing to assess whether each TCR beta V gene segment acted as functional or pseudogenic. To predict cytomegalovirus infection status, the study combined high-throughput TCR immunosequencing, statistical association of individual TCRs with disease status, and machine learning. In the later analysis, no new phenotypic data were used to find candidate immune exposures; instead, reliance was placed on TCR beta sequences and their occurrence across donors. The study profiled the T cell repertoires of hundreds of subjects by immunosequencing and related them to cytomegalovirus serostatus. Because of strong linkage in the cohort, five DR-DQ haplotypes were treated as single units for association and clustering. Among the roughly 390 genotyped donors, around 81% belonged to the genetic ancestry cluster associated with self-reported Caucasian donors. HLA typing included class I and class II loci at four-digit resolution. Findings and caveats that apply to the study as a whole: A further reported finding was that TCR beta sequences accurately predicted the HLA-A and HLA-B alleles for most subjects in the first cohort. A few of the identified cytomegalovirus-associated TCR beta chains were confirmed in vitro to be specific for cytomegalovirus antigens. Most TCR sequences were seen in very few donors, while some public TCRs were found in many individuals. The authors suggested that the approach could potentially be generalized to other disease states and immunological phenotypes. In a later analysis, the rate of TCR association differed among HLA loci, with DRB1 alleles having the most associated TCRs and HLA-C alleles having the fewest. The study gave a list of 150 to 200 TCR beta chains associated with cytomegalovirus. Because HLA typing was missing for some donors at each locus, association tests included only the typed subset. A later analysis associated 16,951 TCR beta sequences with specific HLA alleles at a false discovery rate of 0.05. Some IMGT-functional V segments, including TRBV6-2 and TRBV6-3, could not be distinguished by the 87-base-pair reads and were therefore excluded. Several of the top co-occurrence clusters appeared to be linked to parvovirus B19, influenza, CMV and Epstein-Barr virus, according to a later analysis. Linkage disequilibrium might explain the correlated functional status among segregating V segments, but an unknown experimental factor could not be excluded. V-gene and J-gene trimming of TCR beta chains was associated with a missense DCLRE1C variant in a later genetic analysis, and the association was replicated in an independent cohort. A cluster of highly shared sequence variants was judged likely to represent a technical artifact of the sequencing pipeline. In a later genetic analysis, fewer N-insertions in productive TCRs were reported among donors in an Asian-associated ancestry cluster than the roughly 700-donor mean. The classifier was reported to diagnose cytomegalovirus status with high specificity and sensitivity in both the original and validation cohorts. A later analysis found that HLA-associated TCR beta chains were more clonally expanded and had lower generation probabilities than equally common non-associated chains. In a later analysis, most CMV-associated TCR beta chains were found to appear HLA-restricted, with HLA associations seemingly driven largely by CMV exposure. In an earlier analysis of approximately 600 of the donors, most TCR beta V segments were observed in productive rearrangements about 87% or about 30% of the time, broadly matching IMGT annotations. Sequencing depth was assumed to be roughly uniform across donors in the presence/absence analyses, though that assumption may not hold. Only TCR beta chains were sequenced in this cohort, and the absence of alpha or paired-chain data limited detectable features. Because counts were too low, about 18 rarely observed V segments, including chromosome 9 orphons, were left out of the earlier analysis of about 500 of the donors. When HLA alleles, especially DR and DQ, strongly co-occurred, attributing TCR associations to individual alleles was difficult. The only immune exposure information available for the cohort was CMV serostatus.

Note on this clone: What this receptor recognizes is not known. No quality values exist for individual bases; no much larger clone is one base distant.

Preparation of the library involved the immunoSEQ multiplex PCR assay. For the multiplex PCR, a mixture combining 60 forward primers for TCR Vbeta segments and 13 reverse primers for TCR Jbeta segments was used. A multiplex PCR assay on genomic DNA amplified the CDR3 region of rearranged TCR beta genes. Amplified TCR beta libraries were sequenced as 87-base-pair reads on the Illumina HiSeq System. The authors' pipeline ran thus. In a later analysis, 80 million or so unique TCR beta chains were counted across the roughly 610 repertoires, and around 10 million of these chains were shared by at least two donors. Raw reads were error-corrected and collapsed into unique sequences by a nearest-neighbor algorithm in which closely related sequences were merged to remove PCR and sequencing errors. V, D and J gene segments were assigned by aligning CDR3 sequences to IMGT reference sequences. For a sequence to be retained, a match of at least six nucleotides to both a V gene segment and a J gene segment was required. Rearrangements were classified as productive when the CDR3 lacked stop codons and remained in frame with V and J, and all other rearrangements were classified as non-productive. CDR3 was defined by IMGT convention, running from the second conserved V-encoded cysteine to the conserved J-encoded phenylalanine. The earlier analysis of around 640 of the donors excluded sequences that lacked an unambiguous match to a single V gene segment. An earlier analysis of 587 of the donors classified V segments as functional when productive rearrangements were above 56.7% and as segregating when the standard deviation between donors was above 5%. A statistical classification framework was built for diagnosing cytomegalovirus status from the catalog of TCR beta chain sequences. V and J gene assignment, in a later analysis, came from comparing TCR nucleotide sequences with IMGT/GENE-DB human TR gene sequences. A later analysis assigned CDR3 sequences and most-parsimonious VDJ recombination scenarios with the TCRdist pipeline. In a later analysis, every TCR beta chain was defined by the combination of its CDR3 amino acid sequence and its V-gene family, and reads without a unique V-gene family were dropped. A later analysis removed over 500 highly shared, low-generation-probability nucleotide sequences to deal with suspected cross-contamination and a sequencing artifact. A later analysis calculated a clonal expansion index for each public chain from normalized within-repertoire ranks of inferred template counts. In a later analysis, generation probabilities were computed using a VDJ recombination model fitted to out-of-frame rearrangements, and the results were checked against IGoR. In a later analysis, TCR-TCR, TCR-HLA and TCR-CMV co-occurrence was scored with hypergeometric tests, and a repertoire-size bias correction was applied to TCR pairs. To estimate false discovery rates, a later analysis permuted the HLA or CMV assignments 20 times. In a later analysis, co-occurring TCRs were grouped with DBSCAN, and TCRdist sequence similarity was added when clustering was performed within HLA-allele-positive subsets. For co-occurrence clustering, repertoires with fewer than 30,000 or more than 120,000 public chains were excluded, along with several repertoires with anomalous nucleotide sharing. In TCRdb, the immuneACCESS table is reduced to in-frame sequences with V and J assigned. These tables do not hold every clone; where another copy was compared, an unresolved V gene accounts for under half, and the others remain unexplained. Clone size and V and J calls were adopted from that table, with D and trimming inferred from the DNA. Within this sample are about 190,000 clones, with about 80% of them counted one time only. In total, the top ten clones hold around 1.9% of the sample.

Based on the germline V gene, the CDR1 and CDR2 sequences are SGHRS and YFSETQ. V is pruned by 3 bases and J by 1 base, leaving 4 bases of the junction without a gene match. The CDR3 runs 16 amino acids, cysteine and phenylalanine included. CDR3 DNA is the only sequence kept; it has 48 bases, read in frame from the first base. The cohort comprised 710 or so healthy bone marrow donors. At the time of sampling, every cohort member was nominally healthy, though immune exposures that went unrecorded were likely present. The donor was CMV seropositive and belonged to the group of some 290 seropositive cohort members. Every donor gave a peripheral blood sample, and the peripheral blood mononuclear cells from that sample were used for TCR beta sequencing. The Qiagen DNeasy Blood Extraction Kit was used to extract genomic DNA from the blood cell samples.

The sample consisted of PBMCs. The V gene is TRBV5-1 and the J gene is TRBJ2-6, and TRBD1 matches 7 of the central bases. This sequence was found in a woman aged 18-29 years in good health and CMV-seropositive. The CDR3 region has the sequence CASSSPGGSGANVLTF. The sequenced DNA is TGCGCCAGCAGCTCCCCAGGGGGATCTGGGGCCAACGTCCTGACTTTC. The entire variable domain, with the stretches around the CDR3 drawn from the reference TRBV5-1 and TRBJ2-6 proteins, is KAGVTQTPRYLIKTRGQQVTLSCSPISGHRSVSWYQQTPGQGLQFLFEYFSETQRNKGNFPGRFSGRQFSNSRSEMNVSTLELGDSALYLCASSSPGGSGANVLTFGAGSRLTVL.